One sample yielded the 26 T cell receptor beta chains listed below, sequenced in a study of T-cell reconstitution after alpha-beta-depleted transplantation in children. Unique molecular identifiers were built into the TCRbeta library. TCRdb reanalysed the PCR reads using MiXCR and keeps one entry per CDR3 protein. Counted here are 250,000 to 350,000 distinct CDR3 sequences, more than 8% occurring once; the ten biggest clones make up over 9.5%. The sample was PBMCs from the stem cell graft donor, taken from the stem cell graft. The receptor set was obtained from a human donor who donated a stem cell graft to a child with SCID.

This clonotype was counted a few times. The chain uses TRBV6-5 and TRBJ1-2; TRBD1 aligns across 7 bases. V shed 2 bases and J 5 bases; nucleotides not matched to a gene: 8. Germline V gives CDR1 MNHEY, CDR2 SVGAGI. This CDR3 contains 15 residues. CDR3 sequence: CASSYGQVEGYGYTF. CDR3 nucleotide sequence: TGTGCCAGCAGTTACGGACAGGTGGAAGGATATGGCTACACCTTC.

The chain combines TRBV20-1 with TRBJ2-7; TRBD1 is a possible D gene (6 bases). The CDR3 sequence is 13 residues long. V was trimmed by 4 bases and J by 0 bases, leaving 10 bases between them. Per germline, CDR1 DFQATT and CDR2 SNEGSKA (reference sequence). The DNA for the CDR3 is TGCAGTGCTATCCCAGGGGACTCCTACGAGCAGTACTTC. Its protein product is CSAIPGDSYEQYF.

This clonotype was seen a handful of times. A junction boundary mismatches the germline segment, possibly from a read error. The chain employs TRBV20-1 and TRBJ2-7, with 7 bases lining up with TRBD2. Germline CDR1 and CDR2: DFQATT and SNEGSKA (reference sequence). The CDR3 is 16 amino acids. This chain's CDR3 is CCARDPRRESYYEQYF. In DNA form, the CDR3 reads TGCTGTGCTAGAGATCCCAGGCGGGAGTCATACTACGAGCAGTACTTC.

The chain recombines TRBV6-5 with TRBJ1-5; no clear D gene. The CDR3 has 14 amino acids. Trimming removed 0 bases from V and 7 bases from J, with 10 bases in between. The germline CDR1 and CDR2 sequences are MNHEY and SVGAGI. The DNA for the CDR3 is TGTGCCAGCAGTTACTCACAAGGTGGGCAGCCCCAGCATTTT. Translated: CASSYSQGGQPQHF.

For the CDR3, the DNA is TGCAGTGCTAGGTCTAGCGGGGGGCCAGATACGCAGTATTTT. This encodes CSARSSGGPDTQYF. The genes are TRBV20-1 and TRBJ2-3, with 11 positions matching TRBD2. The germline gives CDR1 DFQATT, CDR2 SNEGSKA (reference sequence). The CDR3 has 14 amino acids. The V segment lost 3 bases and the J segment 4 bases; nucleotides outside the gene matches: 3.

This clonotype has a count of ten or more. V and J are TRBV12-3 or TRBV12-4 and TRBJ2-2, with D possibly being TRBD1 (6 bases). V was shortened by 5 bases and J by 5 bases, with 12 bases between the two germline ends. The CDR3 is 14 residues long. The CDR3 loop reads CASSTQGITGELFF. The CDR3 DNA reads TGTGCCAGCAGTACACAGGGAATTACCGGGGAGCTGTTTTTT.

This clonotype occurred a few times. V and J are TRBV10-1 and TRBJ2-3; tentatively, D is TRBD1 (6 bases). The CDR3 consists of 13 residues. Germline V gene lookup returns CDR1 WNHNN and CDR2 SYGVQD (reference sequence). Between the trimmed V and J ends, which lost 8 bases and 3 bases, there was a span of 12 bases. DNA of the CDR3: TGCGCCAGCGCCCTTGGGACAACAGATACGCAGTATTTT. This sequence encodes CASALGTTDTQYF.

The chain employs TRBV11-2 and TRBJ2-1, with D uncertain. With 5 bases removed from V and 13 bases from J, the gap between germline ends came to 12 bases. Germline loops: CDR1 SGHAT, CDR2 FQNNGV. The CDR3 length is 11 residues. This CDR3 reads CASSPALNQFF. The CDR3 DNA reads as TGTGCCAGCAGCCCGGCCTTAAATCAGTTCTTC.

This chain joins TRBV12-3 or TRBV12-4 and TRBJ2-5; D gene uncertain. The CDR3 runs to 13 residues. Deletions cut 1 base from V and 5 bases from J, with 8 bases between. CDR3 amino acids: CASSLVAGETQYF. As DNA, the CDR3 is TGTGCCAGCAGTTTAGTCGCCGGGGAGACCCAGTACTTC.

This clonotype was picked up many times. The V call is TRBV5-1, the J call TRBJ2-5; D gene unclear. CDR3 length equals 13 residues. With 1 base removed from V and 5 bases from J, the gap between germline ends came to 9 bases. The germline CDR1 and CDR2 sequences are SGHRS and YFSETQ. The CDR3 protein is CASSLIPGETQYF. As DNA, the CDR3 is TGCGCCAGCAGCTTGATACCTGGGGAGACCCAGTACTTC.

This clonotype has a handful of counts. The V and J genes are TRBV5-1 and TRBJ1-2; D is perhaps TRBD1 (6 bases). The germline V gene encodes CDR1 SGHRS and CDR2 YFSETQ. The ends were cut back, 0 bases at V and 3 bases at J, with 9 bases in the middle. The CDR3 is 14 residues long. CDR3 residues: CASSLGRTDYGYTF. DNA for the CDR3: TGCGCCAGCAGCTTGGGCAGGACAGACTATGGCTACACCTTC.

V is TRBV9 and J is TRBJ2-3; D is ambiguous. Germline loops: CDR1 SGDLS, CDR2 YYNGEE. V gave up 5 bases and J gave up 2 bases, with 3 bases separating them. CDR3 length equals 11 residues. The CDR3 DNA reads as TGTGCCAGCAGGGACACAGATACGCAGTATTTT. Its translation: CASRDTDTQYF.

This clonotype was observed a few times. The V and J genes are TRBV14 and TRBJ2-1; D is tentatively TRBD1 or TRBD2 (5 bases each). The ends were cut back, 4 bases at V and 8 bases at J, with 15 bases in the middle. Germline V gives CDR1 SGHDN, CDR2 FVKESK. The CDR3 spans 14 residues. The CDR3 loop is CASSLPGLGYEQFF. The DNA for the CDR3 is TGTGCCAGCAGCCTTCCGGGGCTGGGCTATGAGCAGTTCTTC.

Many counts were recorded for this clonotype. The CDR3 sequence is CSARDYEAKNIQYF. The CDR3 nucleotides are TGCAGTGCTAGAGATTATGAGGCGAAAAACATTCAGTACTTC. The chain couples TRBV20-1 to TRBJ2-4, with no clear D. Germline V CDR1 and CDR2: DFQATT, SNEGSKA (reference sequence). There are 14 residues in the CDR3. V was cut by 0 bases and J by 4 bases, with 10 bases left in between.

This clonotype was seen more than once but under ten times. The chain recombines TRBV5-1 with TRBJ2-2; 11 positions agree with TRBD2. Germline V gene lookup returns CDR1 SGHRS and CDR2 YFSETQ. This CDR3 is built from 16 residues. The ends lost 4 bases at V and 2 bases at J; junction bases unmatched: 4. CDR3 coding DNA: TGCGCCAGCAGCGCGACTAGCGGGGTTAACACCGGGGAGCTGTTTTTT. It translates to CASSATSGVNTGELFF.

This clonotype came up once. The chain is built from TRBV12-3 or TRBV12-4 and TRBJ1-3; no clear D gene. There are 14 residues in the CDR3. With 3 bases removed from V and 4 bases from J, the gap between germline ends came to 10 bases. In nucleotides, the CDR3 is TGTGCCAGCAGTTTTCCCCCTCCGGGAAACACCATATATTTT. It translates to CASSFPPPGNTIYF.

This clonotype was seen more than once but under ten times. The chain carries TRBV9 and TRBJ2-1; D perhaps matches TRBD1 (5 bases). This CDR3 is built from 14 residues. The germline CDR1 and CDR2 sequences are SGDLS and YYNGEE. The ends were cut back, 0 bases at V and 3 bases at J, with 7 bases in the middle. CDR3 coding DNA: TGTGCCAGCAGCGTAGATACAGGCTACAATGAGCAGTTCTTC. This sequence encodes CASSVDTGYNEQFF.

This clonotype was seen a few times. CDR3 in amino acids: CSDGTSGRPPTDTQYF. As DNA, the CDR3 is TGCAGCGATGGGACTAGCGGGCGTCCTCCCACAGATACGCAGTATTTT. The V call is TRBV29-1, the J call TRBJ2-3; 12 nucleotides match TRBD2. The ends lost 7 bases at V and 2 bases at J; junction bases unmatched: 10. Germline V gene data show CDR1 as SQVTM and CDR2 as ANQGSEA. CDR3 length equals 16 residues.

This rearrangement joins TRBV7-2 to TRBJ2-5, with a weak D call TRBD2 (5 bases). Germline CDR1 is SGHTA and CDR2 is FQGNSA. CDR3 size: 14 residues. With 6 bases removed from V and 5 bases from J, the gap between germline ends came to 16 bases. The CDR3 DNA is TGTGCCAGCAGTTACGGCCTTTCGGGGGAGACCCAGTACTTC. It yields the protein CASSYGLSGETQYF. The full variable domain, with the rest looked up from reference TRBV7-2 and TRBJ2-5, is GAGVSQSPSNKVTEKGKDVELRCDPISGHTALYWYRQSLGQGLEFLIYFQGNSAPDKSGLPSDRFSAERTGGSVSTLTIQRTQQEDSAVYLCASSYGLSGETQYFGPGTRLLVL.

The chain joins TRBV5-5 to TRBJ2-7; D is unclear. Germline CDR1 reads SGHKS; CDR2 reads YYEKEE (reference sequence). CDR3 length equals 14 residues. The V end lost 2 bases, the J end lost 6 bases, and 15 bases lay between the germline ends. In nucleotides, the CDR3 is TGTGCCAGCAGCTTCGTCCTGAAAGGGTCCGAGCAGTACTTC. This translates into CASSFVLKGSEQYF.

The chain employs TRBV19 and TRBJ1-5; D is perhaps TRBD1 (5 bases). Deletions cut 6 bases from V and 13 bases from J, with 13 bases between. The CDR3 has 11 amino acids. CDR1 is LNHDA, CDR2 SQIVND, per germline (reference sequence). CDR3 bases: TGTGCCAGTAGACTGACGGGACCTCAGCATTTT. It translates to CASRLTGPQHF.

In this sample, this clonotype turned up many times. The rearrangement uses TRBV7-2 and TRBJ1-3; D is unclear. CDR1 and CDR2 (germline): SGHTA, FQGNSA. The CDR3 extends over 11 amino acids. The CDR3 nucleotides are TGTGCTCTGGTAACCGGAAACACCATATATTTT. Translation: CALVTGNTIYF. Full variable domain (rest looked up from reference TRBV7-2 and TRBJ1-3): GAGVSQSPSNKVTEKGKDVELRCDPISGHTALYWYRQSLGQGLEFLIYFQGNSAPDKSGLPSDRFSAERTGGSVSTLTIQRTQQEDSAVYLCALVTGNTIYFGEGSWLTVV.

This clonotype appeared many times. V and J are TRBV27 and TRBJ2-2; D unresolved. This CDR3 is built from 16 residues. V was trimmed by 4 bases and J by 4 bases, leaving 16 bases between them. Germline CDR1 is MNHEY and CDR2 is SMNVEV (reference sequence). In DNA form, the CDR3 reads TGTGCCAGCAGTTCCGACTTAGTTTCCAGCACCGGGGAGCTGTTTTTT. Translating it yields CASSSDLVSSTGELFF.

This clonotype was detected a few times. The chain uses TRBV20-1 and TRBJ2-3; TRBD2 matches 11 bases. Unmatched junction bases numbered 7, after V lost 5 bases and J lost 3 bases. The germline gives CDR1 DFQATT, CDR2 SNEGSKA (reference sequence). The CDR3 loop spans 15 amino acids. Here the CDR3 DNA reads TGCAGTGCTGAGATGACTAGCGGGGTGACAGATACGCAGTATTTT. Its protein is CSAEMTSGVTDTQYF.

This clonotype was observed many times. The rearrangement joins TRBV29-1 to TRBJ1-5; unclear D gene. The germline V gene encodes CDR1 SQVTM and CDR2 ANQGSEA. V lost 6 bases to trimming and J lost 2 bases, with 17 bases between them. The CDR3 is made up of 15 amino acids. CDR3 amino acids: CSVSDGVLGNQPQHF. The CDR3 DNA is TGCAGCGTATCAGACGGGGTGCTGGGCAATCAGCCCCAGCATTTT.

This clonotype was picked up many times. V gene TRBV20-1 combines with J gene TRBJ1-5; tentatively, D is TRBD1 (6 bases). Germline V gene data show CDR1 as DFQATT and CDR2 as SNEGSKA (reference sequence). CDR3 length: 15 residues. V was clipped by 1 base and J by 4 bases, with 14 bases between them. CDR3 in amino acids: CSARAPDSINQPQHF. In DNA form, the CDR3 reads TGCAGTGCTAGAGCCCCGGACAGCATAAATCAGCCCCAGCATTTT.